This T cell receptor beta chain derives from a study of T cells in Graves' hyperthyroidism and ophthalmopathy (dated by TCRdb to the late 2010s). Notes on the research overall: Peripheral blood samples were taken at initial diagnosis, before any treatment was given. TCR V-J signatures able to tell the groups apart were searched for in a discovery cohort of around 95 patients, of whom over 40 had Graves' ophthalmopathy and roughly 58 had stable Graves' hyperthyroidism. Whether ophthalmopathy could be predicted prospectively was tested in an independent validation cohort made up of about 20 hyperthyroidism patients plus 17 patients who later progressed to ophthalmopathy. For training and testing, the 80 to 100 patients in the discovery cohort were randomly divided in a 7:3 ratio. The study also compared thyroid tissue and blood T-cell repertoires from more than 5 Graves' hyperthyroidism patients. After blood sampling, hyperthyroidism patients were treated with methimazole at a starting dose of 30 mg daily, and ophthalmopathy patients were treated with high-dose intravenous methylprednisolone. The paper reports TCR Vbeta CDR3 sequencing of over 130 peripheral blood samples: approximately 41 ophthalmopathy, 75 to 80 hyperthyroidism and 17 progressor patients. What the authors observed across the whole study: Blood samples also contained most of the expanded thyroid clonotypes (frequency above 0.001), which suggests that blood repertoires may reflect thyroid immune responses. In cross-validation, a model built on a 13 V-J signature told ophthalmopathy apart from stable hyperthyroidism with 87.88% sensitivity and roughly 81% specificity, and in testing the same model reached 80%/75%. Sample size was not statistically predetermined, and investigators were not blinded to group allocation. In validation, the model predicted progression to ophthalmopathy with around 71% sensitivity and 72% to 85% specificity, a median of roughly seven months before onset.

Stable Graves' hyperthyroidism was defined as no progression to ophthalmopathy during 18 months of follow-up. The hyperthyroidism patients were between 18 and 65 years old and newly diagnosed, with a disease duration of less than 2 months. Any patient with an uncontrolled infection, another autoimmune disease, pregnancy or lactation was excluded. Diagnoses were based on clinical symptoms, serum thyroxine and TRAb, thyroid ultrasound and orbital computed tomography. PBMCs were separated from 10 ml of fresh peripheral blood using Ficoll-Paque density gradient centrifugation. Total RNA was extracted with Trizol reagent, and quality was checked on an Agilent 2100 Bioanalyzer. V is reduced by 3 bases and J by 5 bases, leaving a spacing of 10 bases between them. CDR1 and CDR2 are read off the germline V gene as SGHTA and FQGNSA. The CDR3 spans 13 residues, from the cysteine through the phenylalanine. The CDR3 DNA has 39 bases and is translated from base 1.

This clonotype was picked up many times. Which antigen it targets is not known. No qualities accompany the bases; no much larger clone lies one base away. TCR beta CDR3 regions were amplified from RNA transcripts. A first-round RT-PCR of the TCR CDR3 used the HTBI primer set with the Qiagen OneStep RT-PCR kit. Libraries were constructed in a second round of multiplex PCR, after which size selection and purification were performed. The libraries were sequenced on an Illumina HiSeq2000 using paired-end 100 bp reads. In the authors' own workflow: SOAPnuke was used to process the raw data, removing reads that contained adapters or uncalled bases, had a mean Phred below 15, or lacked an exact match to the constant primer or identifier. COPE v1.2.5 was used to merge the high-quality paired reads, and each unique nucleotide sequence was defined as a clonotype. MiTCR v1.1 was used to align the clonotypes against IMGT TRBV, TRBD and TRBJ reference segments. Analysis was restricted to V-J combinations with a frequency above 0.0001, which covered roughly 99% of repertoires. The TCS score was defined as F50 (clonal expansion) divided by E x V (chaos), with BLOSUM62-based TCRdist calculated between CDR3 peptides within each V-J. Welch's t-statistics and random forest reduced fewer than 550 V-J features to 13, which were used in a naive Bayes classifier (R e1071). The Morisita-Horn index was used to measure how similar the thyroid and blood repertoires were. TCRdb redid the processing of the public reads, applying fastp at Q25 and MiXCR, and retained in-frame beta chains. Merged by CDR3 protein, the rows form single entries marked with the most common genes and DNA. The V and J calls follow TCRdb's processing rather than the paper's. This sample is represented by nearly 750,000 distinct CDR3 sequences; roughly a third of them were singletons. The top ten clones comprise less than 35% of the sample.

The chain joins TRBV7-2 to TRBJ1-2; the D region possibly corresponds to TRBD1 (6 bases align). The specimen sequenced was blood. The sequence derives from a woman between 35 and 50 years old with Graves' hyperthyroidism. The CDR3 loop reads CASSFGQRYGYTF. DNA sequence: TGTGCCAGCAGCTTTGGACAGAGATATGGCTACACCTTC.